The sequence of this T cell receptor (beta chain) was determined in a study of T cell repertoires and HLA-DP antigens (dated by TCRdb to 2016 to 2018). Regarding the complete study: The study used an in vitro model of CD4+ T cell alloreactivity in which transduced HeLa cells presented allogeneic HLA-DP. Of the three donors, two were male and one was female, and their ages ranged from the 18-to-29 age band up to the 60-to-69 age band. The two alloantigens modelled structurally similar versus dissimilar alloantigens, differing from self at one and about 11 peptide-binding groove amino acids, respectively. On average, approximately 0.2 ug of DNA went in for sorted CD137+CD4+ samples, versus roughly 1,200 ng for pre-culture CD4+ samples. On the study overall, not on this receptor specifically: Limitations included only a few donors, a non-physiological HeLa antigen-presenting system, and the use of total CD4+ responder cells. Clones undetected before culture had an average cumulative frequency of around 40% against one allele versus 50.6% against the other. The naive and memory CD4+ repertoires were not analysed as separate populations. Sorted CD137+ cells showed similar clonality against both alloantigens (approximately 0.4), much higher than the clonality of pre-culture samples (roughly 0.04).

The junction carries 19 bases between V and J, which are trimmed by 4 bases and 7 bases respectively. Taken from cysteine to phenylalanine, the CDR3 has 15 residues. Kept here is only the CDR3 DNA, which spans 45 bases and is read in frame from base 1. Based on the germline V gene, the CDR1 and CDR2 sequences are LGHNA and YNFKEQ. Untouched CD4+ T cells were isolated from Ficoll-separated PBMC through negative selection with magnetic beads, and an average purity of about 98% was reached. Untouched CD4+ T cells were isolated from Ficoll-separated PBMC with magnetic beads, reaching about 97.7% purity with negligible CD8+ contamination. Peripheral blood mononuclear cells were supplied by the buffy coats of a few healthy blood donors, who served as the study donors. CMV seronegative status was shared by all three donors. The DNeasy Blood & Tissue Kit was used for extraction of genomic DNA. For each subject, genomic DNA from sorted CD137+CD4+ cells and from pre-culture CD4+ baseline samples underwent TCRB sequencing.

Regarding this clone: No antigen is known for it. No per-base quality is available; no much larger clone lies one base away.

The immunoSEQ multiplex PCR, with forward primers for 54 TRBV segments and reverse primers for 13 TRBJ segments, was used to amplify TCRB CDR3 regions. Pre-culture CD4+ samples were sequenced at deep resolution, targeting some 200,000 T cell genomes. Sequencing of the amplicons on an Illumina HiSeq System generated 87 bp reads spanning the CDR3. Per the original workflow: Correction for PCR and sequencing errors was applied to reads, and CDR3 regions were defined through alignment to IMGT reference sequences. Template and unique rearrangement counts were estimated using synthetic template pools. Clonality was calculated as 1 minus Pielou's evenness. The Daley-Smith estimator was used to estimate richness. Morisita's index was used to measure repertoire overlap. Clones present in cultured samples but not detected in the pre-culture repertoire of the same donor were defined as low-abundance clones. TCRdb re-hosts the immuneACCESS table, in-frame sequences only. Its copies lack some clones; in the studies checked, an unresolved V gene accounts for under half of them, and the cause for the rest is not known. The DNA gave D and trimming, while V, J and clone size come from that table. The sample data list 90,000 to 130,000 clones, and almost 95% of these were observed just once. The ten most abundant clones make up less than 0.35% of the sample.

The TCR comes from a woman between 18 and 30 years old in good health and CMV-seronegative. The sample comprised CD4+ T cells from PBMCs. The chain is encoded by TRBV4-2 joined to TRBJ1-1; the D gene is not confidently resolved. Read as DNA, the sequence is TGTGCCAGCAGCCGCCCAACGGGAGGAGATCGTGAAGCTTTCTTT. The resulting protein is CASSRPTGGDREAFF.